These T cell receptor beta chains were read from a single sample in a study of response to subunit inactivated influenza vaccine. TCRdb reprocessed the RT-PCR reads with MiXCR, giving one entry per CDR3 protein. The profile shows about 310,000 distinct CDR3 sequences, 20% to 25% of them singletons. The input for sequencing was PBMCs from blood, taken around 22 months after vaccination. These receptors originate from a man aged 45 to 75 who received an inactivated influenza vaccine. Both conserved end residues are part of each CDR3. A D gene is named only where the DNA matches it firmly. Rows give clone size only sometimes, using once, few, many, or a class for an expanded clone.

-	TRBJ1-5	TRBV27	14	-	TGTGCCAGCAGTCCTTGGAGGGGCAATCAGCCCCAGCATTTT	CASSPWRGNQPQHF
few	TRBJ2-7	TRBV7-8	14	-	TGTGCCAGCAGCTTAACTAGCATTAATTACGAGCAGTACTTC	CASSLTSINYEQYF
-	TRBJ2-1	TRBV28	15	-	TGTGCCAGCAGTCCCCCCCGGTCAGAATACAATGAGCAGTTCTTC	CASSPPRSEYNEQFF
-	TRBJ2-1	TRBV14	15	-	TGTGCCAGCAGCCTCCGGTCGGGCTGGGACAATGAGCAGTTCTTC	CASSLRSGWDNEQFF
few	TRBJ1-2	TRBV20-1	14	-	TGCAGTGCTAGAGATGGACGGGGGAACTATGGCTACACCTTC	CSARDGRGNYGYTF
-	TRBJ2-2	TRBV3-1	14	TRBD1	TGTGCCAGCAGCCCGGGACAGGGAATCGGGGAGCTGTTTTTT	CASSPGQGIGELFF
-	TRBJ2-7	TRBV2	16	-	TGTGCCAGCAGTGAACTGGGGGCGCGATTATGGTACGAGCAGTACTTC	CASSELGARLWYEQYF
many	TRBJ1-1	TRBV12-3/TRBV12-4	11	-	TGTGCCAGCAGTATCGACACTGAAGCTTTCTTT	CASSIDTEAFF
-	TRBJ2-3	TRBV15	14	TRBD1	TGTGCCACCAGCAGAGCTGGGACAGGCTATACGCAGTATTTT	CATSRAGTGYTQYF
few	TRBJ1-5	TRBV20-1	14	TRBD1	TGCAGTGTTACGACAGGGGGCGGACCTCAGCCCCAGCATTTT	CSVTTGGGPQPQHF
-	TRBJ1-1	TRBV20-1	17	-	TGCAGTGCTAGAGATGGTAATGCAGGGATCGGTAACACTGAAGCTTTCTTT	CSARDGNAGIGNTEAFF
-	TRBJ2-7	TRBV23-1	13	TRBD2	TGCGCCAGCAGTCCCGAGTCGGGGGGCGAGCAGTACTTC	CASSPESGGEQYF
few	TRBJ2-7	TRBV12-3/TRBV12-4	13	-	TGTGCCAGCAGTCCCTTTAACGACTACGAGCAGTACTTC	CASSPFNDYEQYF
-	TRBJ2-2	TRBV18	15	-	TGTGCCAGCTCACCCAGGACGCTGAACACCGGGGAGCTGTTTTTT	CASSPRTLNTGELFF
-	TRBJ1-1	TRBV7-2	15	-	TGTGCCAGCAGCTTAGGTGGCGGGGTTGTGGGTGAAGCTTTCTTT	CASSLGGGVVGEAFF
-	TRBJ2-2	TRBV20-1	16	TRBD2	TGCAGTGCTAAGGGGACTAGCGGGGGGCACACCGGGGAGCTGTTTTTT	CSAKGTSGGHTGELFF
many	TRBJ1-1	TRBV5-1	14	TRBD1	TGCGCCAGCAGCGACCGGGACAGGGTCTCTGAAGCTTTCTTT	CASSDRDRVSEAFF
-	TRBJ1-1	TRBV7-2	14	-	TGTGCCAGCAGCTTAGTAGACGGGGACACTGAAGCTTTCTTT	CASSLVDGDTEAFF
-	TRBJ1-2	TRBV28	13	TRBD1	TGTGCCAGCAGATCCGACAGGGTCTATGGCTACACCTTC	CASRSDRVYGYTF
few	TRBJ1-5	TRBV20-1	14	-	TGCAGTGCTGGGGCTATGAATGGCAATCAGCCCCAGCATTTT	CSAGAMNGNQPQHF
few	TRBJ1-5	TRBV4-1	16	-	TGCGCCAGCAGCCAAGGGTCGTCCACCCCTAATCAGCCCCAGCATTTT	CASSQGSSTPNQPQHF
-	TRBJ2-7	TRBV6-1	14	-	TGTGCCGCGGGTCCTGGGGGCTTCACCCCCGAGCAGTACTTC	CAAGPGGFTPEQYF
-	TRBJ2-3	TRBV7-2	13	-	TGTGCCAGCATAGGGAGGATCACAGATACGCAGTATTTT	CASIGRITDTQYF
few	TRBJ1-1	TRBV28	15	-	TGTGCCAGCAGTTTAGATGATACAGTGGACACTGAAGCTTTCTTT	CASSLDDTVDTEAFF
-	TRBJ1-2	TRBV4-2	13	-	TGTGCCAGCAGCCAACTCGACAAGGATGGCTACACCTTC	CASSQLDKDGYTF
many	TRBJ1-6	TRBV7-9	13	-	TGTGCCAGCAGCTTAGAATCAGGTTCACCCCTCCACTTT	CASSLESGSPLHF
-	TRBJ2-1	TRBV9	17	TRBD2	TGTGCCAGCAGCGTAGACACTAGCGGGTACTCCTACAATGAGCAGTTCTTC	CASSVDTSGYSYNEQFF
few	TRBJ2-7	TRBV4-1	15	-	TGCGCCAGCAGCCAAGGAGAGACAGACTCCTACGAGCAGTACTTC	CASSQGETDSYEQYF
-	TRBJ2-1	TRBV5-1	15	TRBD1	TGCGCCAGCAGCTCGACAGGGGACTCCTACAATGAGCAGTTCTTC	CASSSTGDSYNEQFF
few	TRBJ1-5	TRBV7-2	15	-	TGTGCCAGCAGCTTAGTAGGGGCGGGACACCAGCCCCAGCATTTT	CASSLVGAGHQPQHF
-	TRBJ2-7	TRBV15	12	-	TGTGCCACCAGCAGAGATCTGGGCGAGCAGTACTTC	CATSRDLGEQYF
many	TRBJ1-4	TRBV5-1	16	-	TGCGCCAGCAGACAGGCCTATCGGGGAACTAATGAAAAACTGTTTTTT	CASRQAYRGTNEKLFF
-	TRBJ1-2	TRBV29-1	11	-	TGCAGCGTTGATTACCACTATGGCTACACCTTC	CSVDYHYGYTF
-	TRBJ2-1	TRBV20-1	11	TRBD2	TGCAGTGCTTCCCCGGGGGGGGAGCAGTTCTTC	CSASPGGEQFF
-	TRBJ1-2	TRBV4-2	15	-	TGTGCCAGCAGCCAAGTCCCCTTTGGAGCCTATGGCTACACCTTC	CASSQVPFGAYGYTF
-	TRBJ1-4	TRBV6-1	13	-	TGTACCACCTCCGCAGTTTCCAATGAAAAACTGTTTTTT	CTTSAVSNEKLFF
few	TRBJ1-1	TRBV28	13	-	TGTGCCATCCAAGACAGCCTGAACACTGAAGCTTTCTTT	CAIQDSLNTEAFF
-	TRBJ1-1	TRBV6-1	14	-	TGTGCCAGCCTTCCTCGGAGCTCCAACACTGAAGCTTTCTTT	CASLPRSSNTEAFF
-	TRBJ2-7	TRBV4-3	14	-	TGCGCCAGCAGCCAAGGCAGGGTATTAGACGAGCAGTACTTC	CASSQGRVLDEQYF
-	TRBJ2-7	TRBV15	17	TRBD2	TGTGCCACCAGCAGAGAACCTGGGAGGGTCGGGACCGACGAGCAGTACTTC	CATSREPGRVGTDEQYF
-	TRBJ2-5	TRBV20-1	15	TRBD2	TGCAGTGCTAGAGACCCGACTAGCGTACAAGAGACCCAGTACTTC	CSARDPTSVQETQYF
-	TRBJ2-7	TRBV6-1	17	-	TGTGCCAGCAGTGATTTACCCGACCATTGGAGCTCCTACGAGCAGTACTTC	CASSDLPDHWSSYEQYF
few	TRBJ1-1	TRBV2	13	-	TGTGCCGGGGGCAGGGAGAGGAACACTGAAGCTTTCTTT	CAGGRERNTEAFF
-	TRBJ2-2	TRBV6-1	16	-	TGTGCCAGCACTAAAATAGCGACAGCTAACACCGGGGAGCTGTTTTTT	CASTKIATANTGELFF
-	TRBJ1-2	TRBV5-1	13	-	TGCGCCAGCAGGAGGGCACCAAACTATGGCTACACCTTC	CASRRAPNYGYTF
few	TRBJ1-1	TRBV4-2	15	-	TGTGCCAGCAGCCAGATGGACAGATTGAACACTGAAGCTTTCTTT	CASSQMDRLNTEAFF
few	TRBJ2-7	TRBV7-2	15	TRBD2	TGTGCCAGCAGCCTAGTAGCGGGAGCGATCTACGAGCAGTACTTC	CASSLVAGAIYEQYF
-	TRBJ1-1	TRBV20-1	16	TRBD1	TGCAGTGCTAGAGGGACAGGGTCCTCCGATCTGACTGAAGCTTTCTTT	CSARGTGSSDLTEAFF